This T cell receptor beta chain was observed in a study of blood T cell repertoires in COVID-19 (dated by TCRdb to the early 2020s). For context, the study as a whole: The collaborator samples originated in the United States, Italy and Spain and spanned the acute and convalescent phases of COVID-19. Samples came from the ongoing ImmuneRACE study (first 160 participants) plus 1,254 subjects from 6 global collaborators. The dataset comprised deeply sampled blood TCRbeta repertoires from subjects exposed to, actively infected with, or recovered from COVID-19. The prospective study material was composed of cDNA or gDNA derived from T cells, B-cell-depleted T cells, or PBMCs. The sample metadata nearly always contained a de-identified subject ID, COVID-19 status, age in years and sex. A freely available public database, intended as a resource for researchers studying the immune response to SARS-CoV-2, is where the repertoires were released. Where HLA class I and class II types were available, the types were taken from metadata supplied by the sample provider, not from assay-based typing.

TCRbeta CDR3 regions were amplified from genomic DNA using the immunoSEQ Assay, a bias-controlled multiplex PCR. The original pipeline was this. Within the assay, amplification of reference gene primers was used to estimate how many nucleated cells each sample contained. Sequence reads were collapsed and filtered to measure the absolute abundance of every unique TCRbeta CDR3 rearrangement. Productive Simpson clonality was computed per sample as the square root of Simpson's diversity index over productive rearrangements. TCRdb limited this immuneACCESS table to in-frame rearrangements with V and J called. A share of clones is missing; checked studies link under half to unresolved V genes, and the rest is unexplained. That table gives V, J and clone size, and the DNA gave D and trimming. The sample yields about 210,000 clones; 86% were counted once. Of the sample, about 4% is held by the ten largest clones.

Notes on this clone: The antigen this receptor binds is unknown. No base quality information exists; no much larger clone differs at one position.

Inclusive of the bounding cysteine and phenylalanine, the CDR3 is 16 residues long. Only the CDR3 region is kept as DNA, spanning 48 bases read in frame from base 1. As encoded in the germline V gene, CDR1 is LGHNA while CDR2 is YNFKEQ. V loses 2 bases, J loses 4 bases, and the germline ends lie 16 bases apart. Participants in the prospective study were aged roughly 18 to 100 years, lived in approximately 26 United States geographic areas, and enrolled through a virtual design. To assign participants to cohorts, the prospective study relied on clinical history that participants themselves reported in a screening survey and a study questionnaire. Exposed participants were defined as having been in contact with someone with a PCR-confirmed or clinician-diagnosed COVID-19 case within 2 weeks of study entry. In the prospective study, whole blood, serum and a nasopharyngeal or oropharyngeal swab were collected from each participant by mobile phlebotomists. Additional blood draws and questionnaires over an approximately 2-month period could optionally be provided by prospective study participants. Before DNA extraction, prospective study blood samples were shipped either frozen or at room temperature.

Points the paper makes about the study in general: How much clinical and demographic metadata was included differed by source and by participant, and the metadata was provided uncurated.

Specimen: PBMCs or T cells enriched from blood (not recorded which). The source is a woman aged 25 to 45 who had been exposed to COVID-19. The chain uses TRBV4-2 and TRBJ2-3; a tentative D match to TRBD2 spans 6 bases. The bases read TGTGCCAGCAGCCAACTCACCGCGGGGCCTCCAGATACGCAGTATTTT. Its protein product is CASSQLTAGPPDTQYF.